These T cell receptor beta chains were read from a single sample in a study of blood T cell repertoires in COVID-19. Libraries were prepared by immunoSEQ multiplex PCR; TCRdb keeps only in-frame clonotypes and omits some of them. The data hold approximately 180,000 clones, with roughly 84% observed a single time. Sequencing input: PBMCs or T cells enriched from blood (not recorded which). The receptor set was obtained from a man aged 50-60 years who had recovered from COVID-19. The CDR3 runs from the conserved cysteine through the conserved F or W. D genes are given only for firm matches. The size entry is marked missing in some rows and otherwise reads once, few, many or a size class.

v_call: TRBV6-5
d_call: TRBD1
clone_size: .
j_call: TRBJ1-6
cdr3_aa: CASSYSGQINSPLHF
cdr3_nt: TGTGCCAGCAGTTACTCGGGACAGATTAATTCACCCCTCCACTTT

v_call: TRBV7-2
d_call: .
clone_size: .
j_call: TRBJ2-3
cdr3_aa: CASSLIDNTDTQYF
cdr3_nt: TGTGCCAGCAGCTTAATCGACAACACAGATACGCAGTATTTT

v_call: TRBV14
d_call: .
clone_size: .
j_call: TRBJ1-2
cdr3_aa: CASSGGWGYTF
cdr3_nt: TGTGCCAGCAGTGGAGGATGGGGCTACACCTTC

v_call: TRBV5-5
d_call: .
clone_size: .
j_call: TRBJ2-3
cdr3_aa: CASSAVSSDTQYF
cdr3_nt: TGTGCCAGCAGCGCCGTTAGCTCAGATACGCAGTATTTT

v_call: TRBV6-1
d_call: .
clone_size: .
j_call: TRBJ1-2
cdr3_aa: CASSESLQARHYGYTF
cdr3_nt: TGTGCCAGCAGTGAATCTTTACAGGCTCGTCACTATGGCTACACCTTC

v_call: TRBV2
d_call: .
clone_size: .
j_call: TRBJ1-5
cdr3_aa: CASSESGGNQPQHF
cdr3_nt: TGTGCCAGCAGTGAAAGCGGGGGCAATCAGCCCCAGCATTTT

v_call: TRBV13
d_call: .
clone_size: .
j_call: TRBJ1-6
cdr3_aa: CASTKDSRYNSPLHF
cdr3_nt: TGTGCCAGCACCAAGGACAGCAGGTATAATTCACCCCTCCACTTT

v_call: TRBV29-1
d_call: .
clone_size: .
j_call: TRBJ1-1
cdr3_aa: CSVPVTGPNTEAFF
cdr3_nt: TGCAGCGTCCCCGTAACAGGGCCGAACACTGAAGCTTTCTTT

v_call: TRBV7-2
d_call: .
clone_size: few
j_call: TRBJ1-5
cdr3_aa: CASSSGGNQPQHF
cdr3_nt: TGTGCCAGCAGCTCCGGGGGTAATCAGCCCCAGCATTTT

v_call: TRBV9
d_call: TRBD2
clone_size: .
j_call: TRBJ2-7
cdr3_aa: CASSVDGLAGEQYF
cdr3_nt: TGTGCCAGCAGCGTAGATGGACTAGCGGGGGAGCAGTACTTC

v_call: TRBV9
d_call: .
clone_size: .
j_call: TRBJ2-1
cdr3_aa: CASSTTMAQQFF
cdr3_nt: TGTGCCAGCAGCACCACGATGGCCCAGCAGTTCTTC

v_call: TRBV30
d_call: TRBD1
clone_size: many
j_call: TRBJ1-3
cdr3_aa: CAWTRTGENTIYF
cdr3_nt: TGTGCCTGGACAAGGACAGGGGAAAACACCATATATTTT

v_call: TRBV7-9
d_call: .
clone_size: .
j_call: TRBJ1-1
cdr3_aa: CASSLGQLNTEAFF
cdr3_nt: TGTGCCAGCAGCTTAGGACAGTTGAACACTGAAGCTTTCTTT

v_call: TRBV18
d_call: .
clone_size: .
j_call: TRBJ2-5
cdr3_aa: CASHRVNQETQYF
cdr3_nt: TGTGCCAGCCACCGGGTGAATCAAGAGACCCAGTACTTC